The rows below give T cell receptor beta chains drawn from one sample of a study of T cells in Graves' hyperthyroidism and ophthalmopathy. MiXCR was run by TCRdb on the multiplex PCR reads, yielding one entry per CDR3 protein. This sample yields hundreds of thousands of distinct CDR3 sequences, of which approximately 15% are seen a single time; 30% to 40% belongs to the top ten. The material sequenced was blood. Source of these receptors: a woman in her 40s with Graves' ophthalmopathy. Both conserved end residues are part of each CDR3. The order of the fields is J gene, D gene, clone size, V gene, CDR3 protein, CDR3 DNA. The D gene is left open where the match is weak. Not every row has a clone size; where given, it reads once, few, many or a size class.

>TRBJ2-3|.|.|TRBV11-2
CASSLVRGGGTDTQYF
TGTGCCAGCAGCTTGGTACGGGGAGGTGGTACAGATACGCAGTATTTT
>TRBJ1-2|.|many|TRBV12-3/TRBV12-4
CASSFREENYGYTF
TGTGCCAGCAGTTTCCGGGAGGAGAACTATGGCTACACCTTC
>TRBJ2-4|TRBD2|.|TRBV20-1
CSASDSGRGIKNIQYF
TGCAGTGCTAGTGATAGCGGGAGGGGGATCAAAAACATTCAGTACTTC
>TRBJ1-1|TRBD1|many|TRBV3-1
CASSQDVRGEAFF
TGTGCCAGCAGCCAAGATGTCAGGGGGGAAGCTTTCTTT
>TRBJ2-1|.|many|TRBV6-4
CASSDSRGTYNEQFF
TGTGCCAGCAGTGACTCGCGGGGCACCTACAATGAGCAGTTCTTC
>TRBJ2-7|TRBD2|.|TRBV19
CASSIRAGGGEQYF
TGTGCCAGTAGTATCCGGGCGGGGGGAGGCGAGCAGTACTTC
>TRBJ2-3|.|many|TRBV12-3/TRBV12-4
CASSFYGETQYF
TGTGCCAGCAGTTTCTACGGGGAGACGCAGTATTTT
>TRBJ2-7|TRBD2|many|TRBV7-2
CASSLQREVEQYF
TGTGCCAGCAGCTTACAGCGGGAGGTCGAGCAGTACTTC
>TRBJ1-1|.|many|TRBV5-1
CASSLGRLAGEAFF
TGCGCCAGCAGCTTGGGACGATTAGCAGGTGAAGCTTTCTTT
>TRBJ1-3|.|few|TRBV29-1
CSVGENSGNTIYF
TGCAGCGTCGGGGAAAACTCTGGAAACACCATATATTTT
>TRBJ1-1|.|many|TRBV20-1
CSAKVHMGGTEAFF
TGCAGTGCTAAAGTTCATATGGGCGGCACTGAAGCTTTCTTT
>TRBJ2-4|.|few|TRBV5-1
CASSGELAKNIQYF
TGCGCCAGCAGCGGTGAACTAGCCAAAAACATTCAGTACTTC
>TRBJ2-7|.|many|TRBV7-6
CASSLVGGGFGYEQYF
TGTGCCAGCAGCTTAGTTGGTGGCGGCTTTGGCTACGAGCAGTACTTC
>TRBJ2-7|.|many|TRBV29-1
CSVEERVGVEQYF
TGCAGCGTTGAAGAAAGGGTGGGAGTCGAGCAGTACTTC
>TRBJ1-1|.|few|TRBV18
CASSPSRDEAFF
TGTGCCAGCTCACCATCGAGGGATGAAGCTTTCTTT
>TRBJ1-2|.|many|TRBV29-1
CSVVAGQSSNYGYTF
TGCAGCGTTGTGGCCGGACAGTCCTCTAACTATGGCTACACCTTC
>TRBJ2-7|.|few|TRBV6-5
CASSYSFGHTIYEQYF
TGTGCCAGCAGTTACTCGTTCGGACACACAATTTACGAGCAGTACTTC